This T cell receptor (beta chain) is drawn from a study of blood T cells in healthy people across ages. The study, taken as a whole, reports: TCR beta diversity per million T cells fell roughly linearly with age. It was not possible, with unsorted PBMCs, to conclusively compare naive and antigen-experienced cells.

Then a second PCR, running about 6 to 12 cycles, was carried out with a sample-barcoded 5' primer and a J-beta primer mix. CDR3-containing paired-end reads numbered at least 2.5 million in each sample. TCRdb called the 5' RACE reads again in MiXCR, with one record for every CDR3 protein. Of roughly 930,000 distinct CDR3 sequences in the sample, under 50% are singletons; the top ten hold around 15%. In its sample, this clonotype was seen a few times. The antigen is undetermined. This TCR derives from a man aged 25-45 years in good health. The sequencing input was blood.

Here the CDR3 reads CSARDPQGGTGELFF. The CDR3 DNA reads as TGCAGTGCTAGAGACCCCCAGGGAGGTACCGGGGAGCTGTTTTTT. The rearrangement links TRBV20-1 to TRBJ2-2, with D possibly matching TRBD2 (6 bases). The CDR3 loop spans 15 amino acids. CDR1 and CDR2 from the germline V gene are DFQATT and SNEGSKA (reference sequence). V gave up 0 bases and J gave up 5 bases, with 13 bases separating them.